The entry below describes one TCR beta chain. This clone's antigen is unknown. Base qualities are missing; no much larger clone stands one base away. The donors were roughly 40 Caucasian individuals from Russia, aged roughly 6 to 90 years, who were systemically healthy. About 9.8 milliliters of peripheral blood were drawn from each donor into EDTA-treated Vacutainer tubes. PBMCs were isolated by Ficoll-Paque density-gradient centrifugation, with at least 6.5 million obtained per sample. Trizol reagent was used to extract total RNA from the PBMCs, yielding at least 5 micrograms per sample. Naive CD45RAhigh/CD27high T cell percentages were measured by flow cytometry on a PBMC aliquot from every donor. The protocol used for the library was 5' RACE. A second PCR of roughly 7 to 11 cycles was run with a J-beta primer mix and a sample-barcoded 5' primer. Each TCR beta cDNA molecule received a unique molecular identifier from a template-switch 5' adaptor carrying 12 random nucleotides. Each sample yielded at least 2.5 million CDR3-containing paired-end reads. First-strand cDNA was synthesized from all RNA with the Mint cDNA synthesis kit, primed by a TRBC-specific oligonucleotide. After uracil-DNA glycosylase treatment, a first 18-cycle PCR used universal primers M1SS and BC2_uni_R on all cDNA. Turning to the authors' computational methods: For normalization, 1 million high-quality reads, each with a distinct molecular identifier, were randomly selected from each sample. Reads with shared molecular identifiers were discarded instead of being binned into consensus sequences. MiTCR, set to a Q25 quality threshold and the strictest error-elimination algorithm, was used for CDR3 identification, clonotype clustering and error correction. A nonparametric unseen species model with Euler transformation was used to estimate lower-bound total TCR beta diversity. TCRdb reprocessing: public reads trimmed at Q25 with fastp, clones called with MiXCR, in-frame beta chains kept. Duplicate CDR3 protein sequences are folded into a single record with the most common DNA and genes. These V and J calls originate from TCRdb's pipeline instead of the authors' own analysis. The sample contains approximately 2,000,000 distinct CDR3 sequences, about two fifths of them found a single time. 23% of the sample belongs to the ten largest clones.

The germline V gene specifies LGHNA as CDR1 and YSLEER as CDR2. Ends trimmed: V by 3 bases, J by 4 bases; bases unmatched to a gene: 11. Including cysteine and phenylalanine, the CDR3 has 16 amino acids. Left in the record is the CDR3 DNA by itself, 48 bases read in frame from the first base. The data were obtained in a study of blood T cells in healthy people across ages (dated by TCRdb to between 2014 and 2017). Notes on the research overall: Template switching captured roughly one uniquely barcoded TCR beta cDNA molecule per two T cells in model experiments. The study analyzed two additional independent replicas of 1 million unique cDNA reads from the same blood draw for two donors, one aged 18 to 30 and one aged 80 or older. Donors of different ages were randomly distributed across sequencing lanes to avoid experimental bias. The donors were divided into four age groups: young (average around 16 years), middle-aged (almost 40), aged (approximately 64) and long-lived (82). Using deep sequencing normalized with unique cDNA molecular identifiers, the study measured how TCR beta repertoire diversity changes with age. The paper as a whole reports these results and caveats: The CMV infection status of donors was not known, potentially confounding age-related changes in expanded clonotypes. Estimates of total diversity based on one million sequenced T cells were regarded as lower bounds and as underestimates. Observed TCR beta diversity per million T cells fell roughly linearly with age, and a significant reduction was already apparent by age around 44. The long-lived group showed more naive CD4+ T cells, fewer expanded clones and increased TCR diversity than the aged group, suggesting age selection. Bulk unsorted PBMC profiling prevented conclusive comparison of naive and antigen-experienced compartments. There was a strong correlation between observed TCR beta diversity and the percentage of naive T cells measured by flow cytometry.

The receptor was isolated from a human donor in good health. Rearrangement joined TRBV4-3 to TRBJ1-2, with 7 junctional bases fitting TRBD1. Sequencing was performed on blood. The CDR3 loop reads CASSHREGARGYGYTF. The sequenced DNA: TGCGCCAGCAGCCACCGGGAGGGGGCGCGAGGCTATGGCTACACCTTC.